This T cell receptor (beta chain) is drawn from a study of shared clonotypes between healthy human individuals (dated by TCRdb to the early 2020s). Background for the entire study: The cohort included a few men and a couple of women between 18 and 49 years of age. For each donor, three plates each were used for CD4 naive and CD4 memory, two plates were used for CD8 naive, and one plate was used for CD8 memory. The study deeply sequenced blood TCR repertoires of about 5 healthy adults to estimate repertoire size and the extent of clonotype sharing between individuals. Libraries were prepared and TCR repertoires were sequenced by different laboratories using diverse techniques, in order to increase sequencing depth and limit assay-specific biases. Per donor, leukapheresis produced somewhere between about 0.94 and 9 billion PBMCs. Beyond this particular receptor, the publication reports: Because the study included a small number of donors, the genetic and exposure-history diversity represented was limited. Rarefaction of sorted-subset datasets indicated incomplete sequencing despite the large sequencing depth. Clonotypes shared by all four sorted-subset donors showed higher generation probabilities than non-shared clonotypes. Based on pairwise subsampling, the degree of clonotype sharing among donors was expected to be affected by sequencing depth. When a handful of donors were compared, the shared fraction of clonotypes was about 5.4% for naive CD4, about 4% for naive CD8, more than 2% for memory CD4, and 0.4% for memory CD8. Sampling was restricted to blood, and TCR repertoires in tissue are likely to differ from TCR repertoires in blood. Naive subsets generally had larger estimated clonotype richness than memory subsets.

The V end loses 2 bases and the J end loses 3 bases, and a stretch of 11 bases separates them. The CDR3 runs 14 residues from the cysteine to the phenylalanine. Solely the CDR3 DNA is kept, with 42 bases framed from the first base. Taken from the germline V gene (reference sequence), the CDR1 and CDR2 loops are SGHNT and YYREEE. This clone has a single count. Its antigen specificity is not known. Base-call qualities are not available, and no considerably larger clone is one nucleotide away. The donors were healthy, HIV-negative adults who had no recently reported acute infections or vaccinations. All donors were Caucasian adults living in Nashville, Tennessee, USA. CD4+ T cells were enriched by magnetic negative selection, after which naive cells were positively selected on CD45RA and the negative fraction was taken as the memory subset. After blood collection by leukapheresis, PBMCs were isolated using Ficoll-Histopaque density gradient centrifugation and then cryopreserved in the vapor phase of liquid nitrogen. Analytical flow cytometry was used to check the purity and quantity of each magnetically sorted T cell population. Genomic DNA was isolated from every sorted fraction and measured by UV absorbance on a Nanodrop 2000c.

Using the deep immunoSEQ assay, multiplex PCR amplified TCR CDR3 regions from genomic DNA. For each cell subset, the extracted genomic DNA was distributed evenly across all wells of several immunoSEQ 96-well plates, and each plate served as one replicate. For sorted subsets, roughly 200 ng of genomic DNA, equivalent to some 30,000 T cell genomes, went into each replicate PCR. Purified libraries were quantified with a Qubit 3.0 fluorometer, sized on a Bioanalyzer 2100, and re-quantified with the KAPA Library Quantification kit. Every immunoSEQ 96-well plate was sequenced on a dedicated single-read 150-cycle Illumina NextSeq 550 flow cell. The authors' analysis ran thus. Because only junctional sequences without quality scores were contained in the immunoSEQ output, filtering matching that applied to full-length reads could not be performed. To assign V/J genes and CDR3, sequences were annotated using PyIR, a Python wrapper for IgBLAST v1.9, with IMGT germline references. Reads were filtered out if the reads had weak V/J assignments (E-value above 1e-6), no CDR3, stop codons, out-of-frame junctions, or ambiguous translated residues. V3J clonotypes were defined as sequences sharing an identical inferred V gene, J gene, and CDR3 amino acid sequence. The percentage overlap between two repertoires was calculated by dividing the number of shared unique clonotypes by the size of the smaller repertoire. Three approaches were used to assess repertoire richness: RTK rarefaction, the Chao1 estimator, and Recon v2.1 estimates of unobserved clonotypes. OLGA was used to compute generation probabilities for all TCRbeta clonotypes that the gDNA method yielded from several donors. What TCRdb holds here is the immuneACCESS table cut down to in-frame rearrangements. Part of the clones is not present; checked against another copy, under half of the missing clones reflect an unresolved V gene, and the others are unexplained. D and trimming come from the DNA, and the V and J calls and clone size come from that table. Recorded for this sample are around 940,000 clones; about three quarters of them occurred a single time. In total, the top ten clones hold over 1.3% of the sample.

The rearrangement joined TRBV5-4 to TRBJ2-5; a tentative D call is TRBD1 (6 bases match). The sequencing input was memory CD4+ T cells sorted from blood. Per the publication, the cell subset or site label means: CD45RA-negative fraction. The clonotype comes from a man younger than 30 in good health. The sequenced DNA: TGTGCCAGCAGCTTCGGGACACTAAAAGAGACCCAGTACTTC. Translated, it gives CASSFGTLKETQYF. Joined to the reference TRBV5-4 and TRBJ2-5 proteins, this CDR3 gives the full variable domain: ETGVTQSPTHLIKTRGQQVTLRCSSQSGHNTVSWYQQALGQGPQFIFQYYREEENGRGNFPPRFSGLQFPNYSSELNVNALELDDSALYLCASSFGTLKETQYFGPGTRLLVL.